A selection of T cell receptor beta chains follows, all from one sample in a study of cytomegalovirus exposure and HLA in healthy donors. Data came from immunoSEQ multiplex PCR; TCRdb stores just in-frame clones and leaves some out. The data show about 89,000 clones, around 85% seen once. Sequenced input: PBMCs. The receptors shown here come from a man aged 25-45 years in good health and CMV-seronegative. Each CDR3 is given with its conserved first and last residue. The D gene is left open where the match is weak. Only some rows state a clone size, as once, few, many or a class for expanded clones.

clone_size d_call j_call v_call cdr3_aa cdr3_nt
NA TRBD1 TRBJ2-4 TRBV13 CASSHRQGGTYF TGTGCCAGCAGCCACCGACAGGGTGGCACGTACTTC
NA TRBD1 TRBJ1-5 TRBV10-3 CAISERGPSNQPQHF TGTGCCATCAGTGAAAGGGGGCCGAGCAATCAGCCCCAGCATTTT
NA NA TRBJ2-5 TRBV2 CASSEESIGETQYF TGTGCCAGCAGTGAAGAATCTATCGGGGAGACCCAGTACTTC
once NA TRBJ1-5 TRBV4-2 CASSQVLANLNQPQHF TGTGCCAGCAGCCAAGTGCTAGCGAACTTAAATCAGCCCCAGCATTTT
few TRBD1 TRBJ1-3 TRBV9 CASSVGTGVSGNTIYF TGTGCCAGCAGCGTTGGGACAGGCGTCTCTGGAAACACCATATATTTT
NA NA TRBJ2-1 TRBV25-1 CASSAGTRQFF TGTGCCAGCAGTGCAGGCACCCGGCAGTTCTTC
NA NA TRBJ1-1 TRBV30 CAWSGMGGTEAFF TGTGCCTGGAGTGGGATGGGGGGGACTGAAGCTTTCTTT
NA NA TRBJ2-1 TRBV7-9 CASSLAAVTYNEQFF TGTGCCAGCAGCTTAGCGGCGGTAACCTACAATGAGCAGTTCTTC
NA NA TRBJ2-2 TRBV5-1 CASSLGTISTGELFF TGCGCCAGCAGCTTGGGGACTATTAGCACCGGGGAGCTGTTTTTT
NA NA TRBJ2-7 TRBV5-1 CASSLAGTFQDTHDYEQYF TGCGCCAGCAGCTTGGCGGGAACATTTCAGGATACTCACGACTACGAGCAGTACTTC
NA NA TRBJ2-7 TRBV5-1 CASSLAATDYEQYF TGCGCCAGCAGCTTGGCCGCGACAGACTACGAGCAGTACTTC